This T cell receptor beta chain was recovered during a study of blood T cell repertoires in COVID-19. Across the whole study: The United States, Italy and Spain supplied acute and convalescent COVID-19 samples. The cDNA or gDNA used as material had been derived from T cells, B-cell-depleted T cells, or PBMCs.

Authors' analysis steps: From reference gene primer amplification, estimates of nucleated cell counts were derived. Data came from immunoSEQ multiplex PCR; TCRdb stores just in-frame clones and leaves some out. V and J calls and clone size are given by that table; D and trimming were obtained from the DNA. The repertoire has a few hundred thousand clones, 86% of them found once; the top ten carry roughly 4%. This clonotype was sampled from a man aged 18-30 years with active or convalescent COVID-19. Sequences were obtained from peripheral blood.

CDR3 DNA sequence: TGCGCCAGCAGCGCCCTAGCGGGGGCCACAGATACGCAGTATTTT. Translated, it gives CASSALAGATDTQYF. The chain employs TRBV10-1 and TRBJ2-3; 10 nucleotides agree with TRBD2. Germline V lookup: CDR1 WNHNN, CDR2 SYGVQD (reference sequence). The trim removed 6 bases at V and 2 bases at J, leaving 5 bases unmatched. The CDR3 consists of 15 residues.